These 20 T cell receptor beta chains were all obtained from the same sample, sequenced in a study of cytomegalovirus exposure and HLA in healthy donors. 60 Vbeta and 13 Jbeta primers were used in PCR. Assay used: immunoSEQ multiplex PCR; TCRdb lists only in-frame clones, some missing. The sample has 70,000 to 95,000 clones; around 84% are singletons. Sequencing was done on a sample of PBMCs. Receptors were obtained from a young man in good health and CMV-seronegative.

CDR3 amino acids: CASSYLGQGTGYTF. Written as DNA, the CDR3 is TGTGCCAGCAGTTACTTGGGACAGGGGACCGGCTACACCTTC. The V call is TRBV6-5, the J call TRBJ1-2; 10 bases line up with TRBD1. The V gene end was trimmed by 1 base and the J gene end by 8 bases; junction bases not matched to a gene: 4. The CDR3 is made up of 14 amino acids. Germline CDR1 is MNHEY and CDR2 is SVGAGI.

This clone was detected once. At one end, the junction sequence differs from germline, possibly due to a read error. V is TRBV7-9 and J is TRBJ1-1; 9 bases are shared with TRBD1. From germline, CDR1 is SEHNR and CDR2 FQNEAQ (reference sequence). The CDR3 is made up of 15 amino acids. CDR3 in amino acids: CSSSLGDRVATEAFF. CDR3 bases: TGTTCCAGCAGCTTAGGGGACAGGGTGGCCACTGAAGCTTTCTTT.

The genes are TRBV19 and TRBJ2-1; TRBD1 agrees at 11 bases. Germline trimming cut 2 bases from V and 8 bases from J; bases unmatched to any gene: 14. The germline CDR1 and CDR2 sequences are LNHDA and SQIVND (reference sequence). The CDR3 length is 18 residues. CDR3 residues: CASSIYPSGQGAIDEQFF. DNA for the CDR3: TGTGCCAGTAGTATATATCCTTCTGGACAGGGGGCTATCGATGAGCAGTTCTTC. Using reference TRBV19 and TRBJ2-1 for the parts outside the CDR3, the full variable domain is DGGITQSPKYLFRKEGQNVTLSCEQNLNHDAMYWYRQDPGQGLRLIYYSQIVNDFQKGDIAEGYSVSREKKESFPLTVTSAQKNPTAFYLCASSIYPSGQGAIDEQFFGPGTRLTVL.

The V and J genes are TRBV25-1 and TRBJ1-2, with 10 bases fitting TRBD1. The CDR3 sequence is 14 residues long. The V and J ends lost 3 bases and 4 bases, in that order; junction bases with no gene match: 2. The germline V gene encodes CDR1 MGHDK and CDR2 SYGVNS. The CDR3 region is CASSDRDRGYGYTF. CDR3 sequence (DNA): TGTGCCAGCAGTGACCGGGACAGGGGCTATGGCTACACCTTC.

This clone occurred a few times. The chain uses TRBV18 and TRBJ1-5, with a possible D match to TRBD1 (6 bases). Trimming removed 0 bases from V and 2 bases from J, with 11 bases in between. The CDR3 has 16 residues. CDR1 is KGHSH and CDR2 is LQKENI in the germline V gene. This chain's CDR3 is CASSPPSPGGNQPQHF. CDR3 coding DNA: TGTGCCAGCTCACCACCAAGTCCAGGGGGCAATCAGCCCCAGCATTTT.

The chain has TRBV5-6 and TRBJ2-7; 7 bases match TRBD1. The CDR3 runs to 14 residues. CDR1 is SGHDT and CDR2 is YYEEEE in the germline V gene. Trimming cost V 0 bases and J 5 bases; bases outside gene matches: 5. As DNA, the CDR3 is TGTGCCAGCAGCTTGGCCGGGACAGACGACGAGCAGTACTTC. Protein product: CASSLAGTDDEQYF.

The chain couples TRBV6-1 to TRBJ1-1; D may be TRBD1 (5 bases). Trimming removed 7 bases from V and 1 base from J, with 7 bases in between. CDR3 length: 12 residues. The germline V gene has CDR1 MNHNS and CDR2 SASEGT. The CDR3: CASTGQNTEAFF. The CDR3 region has the DNA TGTGCCAGCACTGGACAGAACACTGAAGCTTTCTTT.

The chain joins TRBV27 to TRBJ2-2; 7 nucleotides line up with TRBD1. This CDR3 has 16 amino acids. CDR1 and CDR2 from the germline V gene are MNHEY and SMNVEV (reference sequence). Trimming at V came to 7 bases and at J to 1 base, leaving 9 bases not matched to a gene. The CDR3 DNA reads TGTGCCAGCACCCCCGGGACAGTGGGGAACACCGGGGAGCTGTTTTTT. Protein sequence: CASTPGTVGNTGELFF.

CDR3 DNA: TGTGCCAGCAGCCGAGGACAGGGTTTAGGTCGGTCCACTGAAGCTTTCTTT. This sequence encodes CASSRGQGLGRSTEAFF. The chain couples TRBV5-5 to TRBJ1-1; 8 bases map to TRBD1. V lost 4 bases, J lost 4 bases, and 15 bases stayed unmatched. This CDR3 spans 17 amino acids. Germline CDR1 and CDR2: SGHKS and YYEKEE (reference sequence).

As regards this clone: One end of the junction varies from germline; a read error may be responsible. The CDR3 DNA follows: TGTTCCAGCAGCTTAGGGGCTACCTTCACTGAAGCTTTCTTT. It encodes CSSSLGATFTEAFF. The gene calls are TRBV7-9 and TRBJ1-1; tentatively, D is TRBD1 (5 bases). Germline V gene data show CDR1 as SEHNR and CDR2 as FQNEAQ (reference sequence). The CDR3 is 14 residues long.

The chain combines TRBV18 with TRBJ1-5; 7 positions agree with TRBD1. CDR3 length: 19 residues. Unmatched junction bases numbered 16, after V lost 4 bases and J lost 1 base. The germline gives CDR1 KGHSH, CDR2 LQKENI. The CDR3, as DNA: TGTGCCAGCTCACAGGGGACAGCCCAGGGGCCTATGAGCAATCAGCCCCAGCATTTT. Translated: CASSQGTAQGPMSNQPQHF. The full variable domain, with the rest looked up from reference TRBV18 and TRBJ1-5, is NAGVMQNPRHLVRRRGQEARLRCSPMKGHSHVYWYRQLPEEGLKFMVYLQKENIIDESGMPKERFSAEFPKEGPSILRIQQVVRGDSAAYFCASSQGTAQGPMSNQPQHFGDGTRLSIL.

This CDR3 reads CASSLSTNYGYTF. The CDR3 DNA reads TGTGCCAGCAGTTTATCCACTAACTATGGCTACACCTTC. The chain links TRBV28 to TRBJ1-2; D remains unclear. Germline lookup yields CDR1 MDHEN and CDR2 SYDVKM. The CDR3 is made up of 13 amino acids. V gave up 1 base and J gave up 0 bases, with 3 bases separating them.

As regards this clone: Relative to the germline gene, one junction end is altered; a read error may explain this. Within the sample, other DNA sequences also encode this same CDR3. This chain uses TRBV5-1 with TRBJ1-2; D might be TRBD1 (6 bases). The CDR3 is 13 amino acids. Per the germline V gene, CDR1 is SGHRS and CDR2 is YFSETQ. The CDR3 DNA is TGCGCCAGTAGCTTCGGACAGATCTATGGCTACACCTTC. This gives the protein CASSFGQIYGYTF.

This rearrangement joins TRBV19 to TRBJ1-1; the D is unclear. V lost 1 base and J 4 bases, leaving 10 bases between the germline ends. CDR3 length: 14 residues. Germline CDR1 reads LNHDA; CDR2 reads SQIVND (reference sequence). Here the CDR3 reads CASSIAGAPTEAFF. CDR3 coding DNA: TGTGCCAGTAGTATAGCAGGCGCTCCCACTGAAGCTTTCTTT.

The rearrangement joins TRBV5-1 to TRBJ2-2; TRBD2 is a possible D gene (6 bases). Germline V gene sequence: CDR1 SGHRS, CDR2 YFSETQ. This CDR3 region has 16 residues. Trimming removed 9 bases at V and 4 bases at J, with 22 bases between. In DNA form, the CDR3 reads TGCGCCACCTCCGCGCGGGGCTCGATCGGCACCGGGGAGCTGTTTTTT. Protein product: CATSARGSIGTGELFF.

The count of this clone is one. This chain connects TRBV2 to TRBJ1-5; D is possibly TRBD1 (6 bases). The V gene's germline CDR1 is SNHLY and CDR2 FYNNEI. V was cut by 8 bases and J by 0 bases, with 17 bases left in between. The CDR3 runs 16 residues. The CDR3 region has the DNA TGTGCCAGCCTTGAGGACAGCAGGAATAGCAATCAGCCCCAGCATTTT. Amino acid sequence: CASLEDSRNSNQPQHF.

J is TRBJ2-7 and V is TRBV5-1; the match to TRBD1 covers 8 bases. The CDR3 is 16 amino acids. V was clipped by 4 bases and J by 3 bases; unmatched bases: 12. Germline V gene data show CDR1 as SGHRS and CDR2 as YFSETQ. CDR3 in DNA: TGCGCCAGCAGCATAGGACAGGGCCAGGGGAGCTACGAGCAGTACTTC. Encoded protein: CASSIGQGQGSYEQYF.

This clone turned up a few times. V usage is TRBV7-6 and J usage is TRBJ2-3; possible D gene TRBD2, 5 bases. The germline V gene has CDR1 SGHVS and CDR2 FNYEAQ. Trimming removed 7 bases at V and 2 bases at J, with 13 bases between. The CDR3 length is 14 residues. CDR3 protein: CASTKADSTDTQYF. The CDR3 DNA reads TGTGCCAGCACCAAAGCGGATTCCACAGATACGCAGTATTTT.

The chain uses TRBV13 and TRBJ1-2; D is ambiguous. Germline V gene data show CDR1 as PRHDT and CDR2 as FYEKMQ (reference sequence). The CDR3 is made up of 12 amino acids. The V end was cut by 5 bases, the J end by 7 bases, with 11 bases between. The CDR3 nucleotides are TGTGCCAGCAGCCAGAACCATGCTGGCTACACCTTC. This sequence encodes CASSQNHAGYTF.

The rearrangement joins TRBV10-3 to TRBJ1-2; D is unresolved. This CDR3 has 14 amino acids. Per germline, CDR1 ENHRY and CDR2 SYGVKD. The V gene lost 2 bases and the J gene lost 6 bases, with 13 bases spanning the gap. The CDR3 sequence is CAISERGSLDGYTF. In DNA form, the CDR3 reads TGTGCCATCAGTGAGAGAGGTTCTCTGGATGGCTACACCTTC.